This T cell receptor (beta chain) was observed in a study of shared clonotypes between healthy human individuals (TCRdb year 2020). A note on the overall study: Three men and a couple of women, aged 18 to 49 years, made up the cohort. For each donor, CD4 naive and CD4 memory were each given three plates, CD8 naive was given two plates, and CD8 memory was given one plate. Blood TCR repertoires of about five healthy adults were deeply sequenced to estimate repertoire size and the extent of clonotype sharing between individuals. Different laboratories and diverse techniques were used to prepare libraries and sequence TCR repertoires, to increase sequencing depth and limit assay-specific biases. Between about 0.8 and 9 billion PBMCs per donor were obtained by leukapheresis. What the study reported, not specific to this receptor: Larger estimated clonotype richness was generally found for naive subsets than for memory subsets. Pairwise subsampling indicated that sequencing depth was expected to affect the degree of clonotype sharing among donors. Sampling was limited to blood, and TCR repertoires in tissue likely differ from TCR repertoires in blood. Even with the large sequencing depth, rarefaction of the sorted-subset datasets indicated that sequencing was incomplete. Across a few donors, approximately 5% of naive CD4, roughly 3.5% of naive CD8, approximately 2.5% of memory CD4, and roughly 0.4% of memory CD8 clonotypes were shared. Because the study included a small number of donors, the genetic and exposure-history diversity represented was limited. Compared with non-shared clonotypes, the clonotypes found in all four sorted-subset donors had higher generation probabilities.

From V the trimming removes 6 bases and from J it removes 4 bases, while the gene matches leave 6 bases of the junction unaccounted for. From the cysteine up to the phenylalanine, the CDR3 has a length of 14 residues. The retained sequence is limited to the CDR3, 42 bases, with the frame set at the first base. CDR1 and CDR2 are drawn from the germline V gene: SGHVS, FQNEAQ. TCR CDR3 regions were amplified from genomic DNA by multiplex PCR using the deep immunoSEQ assay. Extracted genomic DNA from each cell subset was distributed evenly across all wells of several immunoSEQ 96-well plates, and each plate was treated as a replicate. Each replicate PCR for sorted subsets received roughly 0.2 ug genomic DNA, equal to 28,000 or so T cell genomes. Purified libraries were quantified with a Qubit 3.0 fluorometer, sized on a Bioanalyzer 2100, and re-quantified with the KAPA Library Quantification kit. Every immunoSEQ 96-well plate was sequenced on a separate single-read 150-cycle Illumina NextSeq 550 flow cell. Under the source paper's analysis protocol: Because the immunoSEQ output held only junctional sequences and lacked quality scores, the filtering could not match the filtering applied to full-length reads. Sequences were annotated with PyIR, a Python wrapper for IgBLAST v1.9, using IMGT germline references to assign V/J genes and CDR3. Reads were filtered out if the reads had weak V/J assignments (E-value above 1e-6), no CDR3, stop codons, out-of-frame junctions, or ambiguous translated residues. A V3J clonotype was defined by an identical inferred V gene, J gene, and CDR3 amino acid sequence. Percentage overlap between repertoires was calculated by dividing the number of shared unique clonotypes by the size of the smaller repertoire. Repertoire richness was assessed with RTK rarefaction, the Chao1 estimator, and Recon v2.1 estimates of unobserved clonotypes. OLGA was used to compute generation probabilities for all TCRbeta clonotypes that the gDNA method yielded from a handful of donors. Sourced from immuneACCESS, this table was stored by TCRdb with only in-frame sequences that have V and J called. A share of the clones is absent; for the studies checked, an unresolved V gene accounts for under half, and the remainder has no known explanation. V, J and clone size reflect that table, while D and trimming were determined from the DNA. This sample gives some 2 million clones in total; approximately 95% of them show up just once. The ten largest make up around 0.13% of the sample.

Note on this clone: Its recognized antigen is unknown. Base qualities were left out, and no much larger clone turns up one base away.

The donors were healthy, HIV-negative adults with no recently reported acute infections or vaccinations. Only Caucasian adults living in Nashville, Tennessee, USA were represented among the donors. CD4+ T cells were enriched by magnetic negative selection, after which naive cells were positively selected on CD45RA and the negative fraction was taken as the memory subset. Blood was obtained by leukapheresis, after which PBMCs were separated by Ficoll-Histopaque density gradient centrifugation and cryopreserved in liquid nitrogen vapor phase. Purity and quantity of every magnetically sorted T cell population were checked by analytical flow cytometry. Genomic DNA was isolated from every sorted fraction and measured by UV absorbance on a Nanodrop 2000c.

Sequencing was carried out using naive CD4+ T cells sorted from blood. The cell subset or site label, read with the paper, signifies: CD45RA+ positively selected. This chain joins TRBV7-8 to TRBJ2-5; TRBD1 aligns with 9 central bases. The TCR was taken from a man aged 18 to 30 in good health. The CDR3 protein is CASRPDRGGETQYF. The DNA sequence is given as TGTGCCAGCAGACCCGACAGGGGGGGAGAGACCCAGTACTTC.